This TCR beta chain was recovered during a study of regulatory T cells in long-lasting Graves disease (dated by TCRdb to 2020 to 2022). Looking at the study overall: Antithyroid drugs had been taken for less than 3 months by newly diagnosed Graves' disease patients. The study was conducted in China and was registered as a clinical trial. A total of around 35 samples were covered by TCR sequencing, comprising approximately 13 persistent and 20 or so newly diagnosed Graves' disease patients. Persistent Graves' disease patients were compared with newly diagnosed Graves' disease patients by peripheral blood TCR sequencing and RNA sequencing.

The sample holds a few counts of this clonotype. Which antigen it targets is not known. Qualities for individual bases were not recorded, and no much larger clone is one base off. Overall study results and their limits: Persistent Graves' disease patients showed lower TCR Shannon entropy and fewer highly expanded clones than newly diagnosed patients, suggesting clonal expansion. Persistent patients shared more public clonotypes among themselves (over 2,500) than newly diagnosed patients did (approximately 900). Only the TCR beta chain was sequenced and analyzed. Peripheral blood alone was examined, since thyroid tissue, which constituted the primary lesion, could not be accessed. As a limitation, the authors acknowledged that the small sample size may reduce accuracy.

Libraries were made using multiplex PCR. TCRdb shows the sequencer as Illumina HiSeq 4000. iRepertoire HTBI primers and Arm-PCR amplification of CDR3 regions were used to construct TCR beta libraries. Gel purification was performed on PCR products prior to sequencing. On the study's bioinformatics: Gene usage analysis of CDR3 amino acid clonotypes used the roughly 60 TRBV and about 15 TRBJ segments found across samples. COPE and FqMerger were used to merge the filtered high-quality paired reads into contigs. BLAST was used to align contigs to IMGT TRBV, TRBD and TRBJ reference genes, with CDR3 defined following IMGT. Clonotypes above 0.1% frequency were classified as highly expanded clones. Shannon entropy was used to measure repertoire diversity, and the Gini coefficient was used to measure V-J evenness. A clonotype was considered public if more than one individual shared it. TCRdb passed the public sequencing reads through fastp at Q25 and MiXCR, retaining productive beta sequences. Merged by CDR3 protein, the rows form single entries marked with the most common genes and DNA. TCRdb, not the authors, supplied the V and J calls. Across this sample there are 680,000 or so distinct CDR3 sequences, with under 20% seen only once. Roughly 18% of the sample is taken by the ten largest.

This sample's time point label indicates: newly diagnosed GD, antithyroid drugs for less than 3 months. For both TCR sequencing and RNA sequencing, RNA was extracted from PBMCs in TRIzol. The diagnosis of Graves' disease followed American Thyroid Association guidelines. The patients came from an endocrinology department in Xi'an, China. Each patient gave roughly 10 milliliters of peripheral blood, collected in an EDTA anticoagulant tube. Ficoll Paque Plus density gradient separation was used to isolate PBMCs, and no further T cell sorting was done. RNA quality was checked with an Agilent 2100 Bioanalyzer and agarose gel, and concentration with a NanoDrop 2000. These same data were also listed under a study on T cells in Graves' hyperthyroidism and ophthalmopathy. Per the second study: Stable Graves' hyperthyroidism was defined as no progression to ophthalmopathy during 18 months of follow-up. Hyperthyroidism patients were newly diagnosed, had a disease duration of under 2 months, and were aged 18 to 65 years. The study excluded patients with uncontrolled infections, other autoimmune diseases, pregnancy or lactation. Diagnoses were established on the basis of clinical symptoms, serum thyroxine and TRAb, thyroid ultrasound, and orbital computed tomography. The first round of RT-PCR for the TCR CDR3 was performed with the HTBI primer set and the Qiagen OneStep RT-PCR kit. Most expanded thyroid clonotypes (frequency above 0.001) were also detected in blood, a finding suggesting that blood repertoires may reflect thyroid immune responses. A model built on a 13 V-J signature distinguished ophthalmopathy from stable hyperthyroidism, reaching roughly 88% sensitivity and about 81% specificity in cross-validation and 80%/75% in testing. In validation, the model predicted progression to ophthalmopathy with just under 71% sensitivity and roughly 72% specificity, a median of around 6.6 months before onset. TCR V-J signatures able to tell the groups apart were searched for in a discovery cohort of around 95 patients, of whom 43 had Graves' ophthalmopathy and roughly 58 had stable Graves' hyperthyroidism. Whether ophthalmopathy could be predicted prospectively was tested in an independent validation cohort made up of roughly 19 hyperthyroidism patients plus 17 patients who later progressed to ophthalmopathy. The 90 to 100 discovery patients were randomly divided into training and test sets at a 7:3 ratio. The study also compared thyroid tissue and blood T-cell repertoires from five or six Graves' hyperthyroidism patients. After blood sampling, hyperthyroidism patients were treated with methimazole at a starting dose of 30 mg daily, and ophthalmopathy patients were treated with high-dose intravenous methylprednisolone. The libraries were constructed in a second round of multiplex PCR and then size-selected and purified. Libraries were sequenced paired-end with 100 bp reads on an Illumina HiSeq2000. SOAPnuke was used to process the raw data, with reads discarded if the reads contained adapters or uncalled bases, had a mean Phred below 15, or lacked an exact constant-primer or identifier match. COPE v1.2.5 was used to merge the high-quality paired reads, and each unique nucleotide sequence was defined as a clonotype. Clonotypes were aligned to IMGT TRBV, TRBD and TRBJ reference segments using MiTCR v1.1. The analysis was restricted to V-J combinations with a frequency above 0.0001, which together covered approximately 99% of the repertoires. The TCS score was defined as the ratio of F50 (clonal expansion) to E x V (chaos), calculated using BLOSUM62-based TCRdist between CDR3 peptides within each V-J. Welch's t-statistics and random forest reduced around 550 V-J features to roughly 13, which were used in a naive Bayes classifier (R e1071). No statistical method was used to set the sample size in advance, and investigators knew the group allocation. The paper describes TCR Vbeta CDR3 sequencing of 140 or so peripheral blood samples, made up of about 41 ophthalmopathy patients, approximately 73 hyperthyroidism patients and 17 progressor patients.

The receptor comes from a woman aged 30 to 39 with Graves disease. Donor details come from another sample of the same person, matched by shared clones. The specimen comprised peripheral blood mononuclear cells (PBMCs), sampled at new diagnosis, from a patient treated with antithyroid drugs.

The CDR3 loop reads CASSRGTQPQHF. The DNA sequence follows: TGTGCCAGCAGCCGAGGTACTCAGCCCCAGCATTTT. The rearranged chain carries TRBV12-3 or TRBV12-4 and TRBJ1-5; the D gene is unclear. From cysteine to phenylalanine, the CDR3 is 12 amino acids long. Solely the CDR3 DNA is kept, with 36 bases framed from the first base. Trimming at the junction amounts to 6 bases on V and 6 bases on J, and the germline ends lie 9 bases apart.